Shown below are 25 T cell receptor beta chains from a single sample sequenced in a study of OX40 agonist ivuxolimab in advanced cancers. TCRdb keeps only in-frame clones here, not all; method: immunoSEQ multiplex PCR. The data contain about 43,000 clones, around 87% of them singletons. The source was CD4+ or CD8+ T cells sorted from blood, collected in a trial of the OX40 agonist ivuxolimab. The receptors here all came from an adult with an advanced solid tumor such as melanoma, head and neck, liver or kidney cancer.

The CDR3 here is CASSEEGQPLGNTIYF. The CDR3 coding sequence is TGTGCCAGCAGCGAGGAGGGACAGCCGCTTGGAAACACCATATATTTT. The chain is built from TRBV9 and TRBJ1-3; 7 bases fit TRBD1. J was trimmed by 3 bases and V by 3 bases; bases with no gene match: 9. The germline V gene encodes CDR1 SGDLS and CDR2 YYNGEE. This CDR3 contains 16 residues. The variable domain in full, with the rest retrieved from reference TRBV9 and TRBJ1-3, is DSGVTQTPKHLITATGQRVTLRCSPRSGDLSVYWYQQSLDQGLQFLIQYYNGEERAKGNILERFSAQQFPDLHSELNLSSLELGDSALYFCASSEEGQPLGNTIYFGEGSWLTVV.

The chain couples TRBV19 to TRBJ1-1; the D is unclear. V was clipped by 3 bases and J by 1 base, with 9 bases between them. The CDR3 sequence is 14 residues long. Per the germline V gene, CDR1 is LNHDA and CDR2 is SQIVND (reference sequence). CDR3 region: CASSIRDWNTEAFF. In nucleotides, the CDR3 is TGTGCCAGTAGTATCCGTGACTGGAACACTGAAGCTTTCTTT.

The genes are TRBV4-1 and TRBJ2-7; D is unclear. This CDR3 contains 13 residues. Between the trimmed V and J ends, which lost 0 bases and 7 bases, there was a span of 10 bases. From germline, CDR1 is MGHRA and CDR2 YSYEKL. The DNA for the CDR3 is TGCGCCAGCAGCCAAGATCCCTCTACGGAGCAGTACGTC. It is translated as CASSQDPSTEQYV.

The chain couples TRBV5-1 to TRBJ2-2; 8 bases are a match to TRBD1. Germline trimming cut 7 bases from V and 1 base from J; bases unmatched to any gene: 3. This CDR3 is 14 amino acids long. Per germline, CDR1 SGHRS and CDR2 YFSETQ. CDR3 in amino acids: CASFGTGNTGELFF. CDR3 DNA sequence: TGCGCCAGCTTCGGGACAGGGAACACCGGGGAGCTGTTTTTT. The whole variable domain, remainder taken from reference TRBV5-1 and TRBJ2-2, is KAGVTQTPRYLIKTRGQQVTLSCSPISGHRSVSWYQQTPGQGLQFLFEYFSETQRNKGNFPGRFSGRQFSNSRSEMNVSTLELGDSALYLCASFGTGNTGELFFGEGSRLTVL.

The chain links TRBV5-6 to TRBJ2-7; no firm D call. The CDR3 contains 13 residues. The germline gives CDR1 SGHDT, CDR2 YYEEEE. The ends were cut back, 2 bases at V and 5 bases at J, with 11 bases in the middle. The CDR3 DNA reads TGTGCCAGCAGCTTAGCTGGCGGCGACGAGCAGTACGTC. Translated: CASSLAGGDEQYV.

V usage is TRBV5-1 and J usage is TRBJ2-7; D perhaps matches TRBD2 (5 bases). The ends were cut back, 3 bases at V and 0 bases at J, with 10 bases in the middle. The CDR3 is 14 amino acids. CDR1 SGHRS and CDR2 YFSETQ come from the germline V gene. CDR3 coding DNA: TGCGCCAGCAGCTATATTAGCGACTCCTACGAGCAGTACTTC. It yields the protein CASSYISDSYEQYF.

This chain joins TRBV5-6 and TRBJ2-5; 8 nucleotides match TRBD2. V lost 1 base to trimming and J lost 5 bases; unmatched junction nucleotides: 4. The CDR3 consists of 14 residues. Germline CDR1 is SGHDT and CDR2 is YYEEEE. CDR3 in amino acids: CASSLNSGVETQYF. The CDR3 coding sequence is TGTGCCAGCAGCTTGAATAGCGGGGTGGAGACCCAGTACTTC.

The chain has TRBV29-1 and TRBJ1-1; weak D call: TRBD1 (6 bases). V was trimmed by 0 bases and J by 4 bases, leaving 15 bases between them. Looked up from germline, CDR1 is SQVTM and CDR2 is ANQGSEA. There are 15 residues in the CDR3. The CDR3 sequence is CSVEDRGGAFTEAFF. For the CDR3, the DNA is TGCAGCGTTGAAGATCGGGGGGGCGCGTTCACTGAAGCTTTCTTT.

Comments on this clone: Because the CDR3's place on the DNA is in doubt, the DNA is left out and the CDR3 is given as listed by TCRdb. The chain joins TRBV21-1 to TRBJ1-2; the table names TRBD1, a call not compared with the DNA. TRBV21-1 is labeled a pseudogene. Ends included, the CDR3 has 14 residues. This CDR3 reads CASSWGQGAHGYTF.

This clone is categorized as medium-sized. The chain is built from TRBV19 and TRBJ1-1, with 8 bases identical to TRBD1. V shed 10 bases and J 9 bases; nucleotides not matched to a gene: 16. Germline lookup yields CDR1 LNHDA and CDR2 SQIVND (reference sequence). The CDR3 has 14 residues. The CDR3 is CATRDRSGRNKAFF. The CDR3 coding sequence is TGTGCCACCAGGGACAGGTCAGGTCGGAATAAAGCTTTCTTT.

The chain couples TRBV5-1 to TRBJ1-1; D remains ambiguous. The CDR3 contains 11 residues. V was trimmed by 4 bases and J by 6 bases, leaving 7 bases between them. Germline lookup yields CDR1 SGHRS and CDR2 YFSETQ. The CDR3 loop is CASSLGAEAFF. The CDR3 bases are TGCGCCAGCAGCCTGGGCGCTGAAGCTTTCTTT.

V and J are TRBV15 and TRBJ2-2, with D possibly being TRBD1 (5 bases). The CDR3 has 12 residues. V lost 6 bases and J 6 bases, leaving 8 bases between the germline ends. Germline CDR1 LNHNV, CDR2 YYDKDF (reference sequence). The CDR3 region is CATRGPSGELFF. The CDR3, as DNA: TGTGCCACCAGGGGGCCGTCCGGGGAGCTGTTTTTT.

The J gene is TRBJ2-3, the V gene TRBV27, with D unclear. The germline CDR1 and CDR2 sequences are MNHEY and SMNVEV (reference sequence). Trimming took off 5 bases at V and 3 bases at J, with 15 bases between the two ends. The length of the CDR3 is 15 residues. CDR3 amino acids: CASSPGRILTDTQYF. CDR3 coding DNA: TGTGCCAGCAGTCCAGGAAGGATACTAACAGATACGCAGTATTTT.

The gene calls are TRBV15 and TRBJ2-3, with TRBD1 matching over 7 bases. From germline, CDR1 is LNHNV and CDR2 YYDKDF (reference sequence). The CDR3 totals 14 residues. J lost 1 base, V lost 3 bases, and 1 base had no gene match. CDR3 region: CATSSGTGTDTQYF. CDR3 nucleotides: TGTGCCACCAGCAGCGGGACAGGCACAGATACGCAGTATTTT.

The genes are TRBV5-5 and TRBJ2-6; D is ambiguous. CDR1 and CDR2 (germline): SGHKS, YYEKEE (reference sequence). V was cut by 3 bases and J by 0 bases, with 13 bases left in between. The CDR3 is made up of 17 amino acids. DNA of the CDR3: TGTGCCAGCAGCTGGCCCCCGTTGAGCTCTGGGGCCAACGTCCTGACTTTC. Residues: CASSWPPLSSGANVLTF.

The CDR3 here is CASSEAIREQFF. CDR3 DNA sequence: TGTGCCAGCAGTGAGGCAATACGTGAGCAGTTCTTC. V usage is TRBV2 and J usage is TRBJ2-1; D uncertain. This CDR3 spans 12 amino acids. V was cut by 3 bases and J by 9 bases, with 9 bases left in between. Germline lookup yields CDR1 SNHLY and CDR2 FYNNEI.

The chain carries TRBV2 and TRBJ1-2; a possible D gene is TRBD1 (6 bases). CDR1 and CDR2 from the germline V gene are SNHLY and FYNNEI. The V gene lost 6 bases and the J gene lost 2 bases, with 10 bases spanning the gap. This CDR3 has 13 amino acids. CDR3 DNA sequence: TGTGCCAGCAGACCGACAGGCAACTATGGCTACACCTTC. It codes for CASRPTGNYGYTF.

The gene calls are TRBV6-1 and TRBJ1-1, with unresolved D. Per germline, CDR1 MNHNS and CDR2 SASEGT. The V end was cut by 10 bases, the J end by 0 bases, with 9 bases between. The CDR3 is made up of 12 amino acids. DNA for the CDR3: TGTGCCACCCGGTGGGTGAACACTGAAGCTTTCTTT. Amino acids: CATRWVNTEAFF.

The gene calls are TRBV6-5 and TRBJ2-6, with D perhaps given as TRBD1 or TRBD2 (6 bases each). Germline-derived CDR1 and CDR2 are MNHEY and SVGAGI. This CDR3 contains 14 residues. Trimming stripped 10 bases from V and 4 bases from J, with 14 bases between. The CDR3 spells CATRGGSGANVLTF. The CDR3 DNA is TGTGCCACGAGAGGGGGGTCAGGGGCCAACGTCCTGACTTTC.

This clone was detected once. The chain has TRBV5-1 and TRBJ2-1; D possibly corresponds to TRBD1 (5 bases). This CDR3 contains 17 residues. The V gene lost 1 base and the J gene lost 8 bases, with 22 bases spanning the gap. CDR1 is SGHRS, CDR2 YFSETQ, per germline. The chain's CDR3 is CASSLRADIDWGYEQFF. The CDR3 DNA reads TGCGCCAGCAGCTTGAGGGCAGACATTGATTGGGGCTATGAGCAGTTCTTC. Full variable domain (rest looked up from reference TRBV5-1 and TRBJ2-1): KAGVTQTPRYLIKTRGQQVTLSCSPISGHRSVSWYQQTPGQGLQFLFEYFSETQRNKGNFPGRFSGRQFSNSRSEMNVSTLELGDSALYLCASSLRADIDWGYEQFFGPGTRLTVL.

V is TRBV2 and J is TRBJ2-7, with no clear D. Germline V gene data show CDR1 as SNHLY and CDR2 as FYNNEI. The ends were cut back, 10 bases at V and 0 bases at J, with 7 bases in the middle. The CDR3 runs to 11 residues. CDR3 loop: CATESSYEQYV. CDR3 DNA sequence: TGTGCCACCGAGAGCTCCTACGAGCAGTACGTC.

This chain connects TRBV5-1 to TRBJ2-7, with TRBD2 matching over 13 bases. The V gene's germline CDR1 is SGHRS and CDR2 YFSETQ. The CDR3 is 15 residues long. J gave up 2 bases and V 3 bases, and 2 bases lay outside the gene matches. In nucleotides, the CDR3 is TGCGCCAGCAGCTGGACTAGCGGGAGCACCTACGAGCAGTACTTC. It is translated as CASSWTSGSTYEQYF. The whole variable domain, remainder taken from reference TRBV5-1 and TRBJ2-7, is KAGVTQTPRYLIKTRGQQVTLSCSPISGHRSVSWYQQTPGQGLQFLFEYFSETQRNKGNFPGRFSGRQFSNSRSEMNVSTLELGDSALYLCASSWTSGSTYEQYFGPGTRLTVT.

The rearrangement joins TRBV4-1 to TRBJ1-6; TRBD1 aligns across 7 bases. Germline-derived CDR1 and CDR2 are MGHRA and YSYEKL. V was clipped by 1 base and J by 7 bases; unmatched bases: 10. The CDR3 covers 17 residues. The CDR3 here is CASSQGPTGKANSPLHF. The CDR3 coding sequence is TGCGCCAGCAGCCAAGGCCCGACAGGGAAGGCAAATTCACCCCTCCACTTT.

The chain carries TRBV6-5 and TRBJ2-1; D gene ambiguous. The germline CDR1 and CDR2 sequences are MNHEY and SVGAGI. V was shortened by 8 bases and J by 0 bases, with 8 bases between the two germline ends. CDR3 length: 13 residues. CDR3 amino acids: CASSLSSYNEQFF. CDR3 nucleotide sequence: TGTGCCAGCTCATTAAGCTCCTACAATGAGCAGTTCTTC.

The chain joins TRBV4-3 to TRBJ2-7, with a tentative D call TRBD1 (6 bases). CDR1 and CDR2 (germline): LGHNA, YSLEER. The CDR3 covers 13 residues. V lost 3 bases and J 4 bases, leaving 10 bases between the germline ends. This chain's CDR3 is CASSHRRGYEQYF. The CDR3 DNA is TGCGCCAGCAGCCACCGCAGGGGATACGAGCAGTACTTC.